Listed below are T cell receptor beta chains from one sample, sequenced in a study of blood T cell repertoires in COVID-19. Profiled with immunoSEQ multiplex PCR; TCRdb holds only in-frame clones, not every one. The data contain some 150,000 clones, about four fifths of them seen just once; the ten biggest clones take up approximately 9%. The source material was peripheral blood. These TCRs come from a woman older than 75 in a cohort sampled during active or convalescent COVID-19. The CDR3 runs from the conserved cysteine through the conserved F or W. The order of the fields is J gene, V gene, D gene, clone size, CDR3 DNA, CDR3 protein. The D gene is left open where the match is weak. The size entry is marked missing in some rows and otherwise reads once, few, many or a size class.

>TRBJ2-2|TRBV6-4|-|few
TGTGCCAGCAGTGACTCTCTCACCGGGGAGCTGTTTTTT
CASSDSLTGELFF
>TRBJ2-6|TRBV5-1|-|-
TGCGCCAGCAGTGTCGTCTCTGGGGCCAACGTCCTGACTTTC
CASSVVSGANVLTF
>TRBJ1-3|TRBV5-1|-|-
TGCGCCAGCAGCAGACAGGTTGGAAACACCATATATTTT
CASSRQVGNTIYF
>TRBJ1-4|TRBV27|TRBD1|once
TGTGCCAGCAGTCCGACCGGGACAGGGAACGAAAAACTGTTTTTT
CASSPTGTGNEKLFF
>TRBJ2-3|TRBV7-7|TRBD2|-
TGTGCTAGCAGCTTTAGCGGGGGCACCACAGATACGCAGTATTTT
CASSFSGGTTDTQYF
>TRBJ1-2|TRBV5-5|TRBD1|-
TGTGCCAGCAGACAAGGACAGGGCATTCTCGGCTACACCTTC
CASRQGQGILGYTF
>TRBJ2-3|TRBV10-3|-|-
TGTGCCATCAGCGGCGAGCTTAGCGGCATCGCTAGCACAGATACGCAGTATTTT
CAISGELSGIASTDTQYF
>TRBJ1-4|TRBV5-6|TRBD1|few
TGTGCCAGCAGCTCCCGGACAGGGCAGGGAAAACTGTTTTTT
CASSSRTGQGKLFF
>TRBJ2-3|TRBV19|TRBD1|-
TGTGCCAGTAGTTGGGGACAGGGAGATACGCAGTATTTT
CASSWGQGDTQYF
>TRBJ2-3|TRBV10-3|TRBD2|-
TGTGCCATCAGCGTACTAGCGGGGGCCCGCACAGATACGCAGTATTTT
CAISVLAGARTDTQYF
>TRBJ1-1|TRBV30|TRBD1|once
TGTGCCTGGACTAGGGACAGGACCACTGAAGCTTTCTTT
CAWTRDRTTEAFF
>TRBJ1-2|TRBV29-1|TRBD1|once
TGCAGCGTTACGACAGGGGTAGGGGCCTATGGCTACACCTTC
CSVTTGVGAYGYTF
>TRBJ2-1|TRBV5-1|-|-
TGCGCCAGCAGCTTAGCAGGATCCTCCTACAATGAGCAGTTCTTC
CASSLAGSSYNEQFF
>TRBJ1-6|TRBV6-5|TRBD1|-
TGTGCCAGCAGGCCAGGGGGCTTCGGTTCACCCCTCCACTTT
CASRPGGFGSPLHF
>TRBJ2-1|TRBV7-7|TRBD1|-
TGTGCTAGCAGCTTGGGACAGGGAAACTACAATGAGCAGTTCTTC
CASSLGQGNYNEQFF
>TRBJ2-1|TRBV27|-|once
TGTGCCAGCCGTATACGACAGCTCACGCTAGAGCAGTTCTTC
CASRIRQLTLEQFF
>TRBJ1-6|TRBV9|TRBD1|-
TGTGCCAGCAGCGGCCGGGACAGACCCAATTCACCCCTCCACTTT
CASSGRDRPNSPLHF